This T cell receptor beta chain came from a study of graft-versus-host responses after intestinal transplantation. Whole-study context: As for transplant type, recipients had multivisceral, liver-intestinal, or isolated intestinal grafts.

Regarding the study as a whole: With peak circulating GvH clone levels came an association with early post-transplant HvG declines. When patients had graft-donor T cell macrochimerism, their allografts held high graft-versus-host to host-versus-graft clonal ratios. The recipient marrow held GvH clones, and some of them showed up first in ileum or blood.

Measured with immunoSEQ multiplex PCR; TCRdb has only the in-frame clones, and not every one. The sample has under 80,000 clones, about 92% seen once. For this clone: Antigen specificity is unknown.

The CDR3 has 15 residues. Between the trimmed V and J ends, which lost 2 bases and 3 bases, there was a span of 13 bases. Germline V lookup: CDR1 MNHEY, CDR2 SMNVEV (reference sequence). The clonotype originates from a human patient who received an intestinal transplant, so some T cells may come from the graft donor. The rearrangement uses TRBV27 and TRBJ1-1, with a weak D call TRBD1 (5 bases). This sample comprised PBMCs, obtained 98 days after intestinal transplantation. This CDR3 reads CASSLSGAWYTEAFF. The CDR3 bases are TGTGCCAGCAGTTTAAGCGGGGCCTGGTACACTGAAGCTTTCTTT.